The clone carrying this T cell receptor beta chain has only one observation. The repertoire was sequenced with immunoSEQ multiplex PCR; TCRdb's copy has only in-frame clones and lacks some. The sample contains 350,000 to 400,000 clones, approximately 89% of which appear only once. Which cohort a participant joined came from the clinical history participants gave. Within 2 weeks before study entry, exposed participants met a COVID-19 case. This sample stems from a study of blood T cell repertoires in COVID-19. Specimen: PBMCs or T cells enriched from blood (not recorded which). This TCR was recovered from a woman aged 40 to 55 who had been exposed to COVID-19.

The CDR3 here is CASSRPSNYGYTF. In DNA, the CDR3 is TGTGCCAGCAGCCGTCCGTCTAACTATGGCTACACCTTC. The J gene is TRBJ1-2, the V gene TRBV7-9, with D hard to call. Trimming shortened V by 5 bases and J by 0 bases, and 7 bases separated the two germline ends. The CDR3 runs 13 residues. Germline loops: CDR1 SEHNR, CDR2 FQNEAQ (reference sequence).